The present TCR beta chain was sequenced within a study of Graves' ophthalmopathy and Graves' hyperthyroidism. Study-level findings and limits: The blood repertoire also included most expanded thyroid clonotypes above 0.001 frequency. Ophthalmopathy versus stable hyperthyroidism: 13-signature model gave 85% to 90% sensitivity, 75% to 83% specificity.

The table lists this clonotype with many counts. Its cognate antigen is unknown. Establishment of the diagnosis relied upon clinical symptoms, serum thyroxine, TRAb, thyroid ultrasound and orbital computed tomography. PBMCs stemmed from around 10 ml of fresh peripheral blood. CDR3 regions of TCR beta were amplified from RNA transcripts. HTBI-primed first-round RT-PCR preceded second-round multiplex PCR. TCRdb reprocessed the multiplex PCR reads with MiXCR, giving one entry per CDR3 protein. The data hold over 450,000 distinct CDR3 sequences, with 14% observed a single time. This CDR3 is built from 16 residues. Unmatched junction bases numbered 9, after V lost 5 bases and J lost 7 bases. Germline lookup yields CDR1 SGHTA and CDR2 FQGNSA.

The TCR comes from a woman in her twenties or thirties with Graves' ophthalmopathy. The chain joins TRBV7-2 to TRBJ1-6, with 9 bases that match TRBD1. The specimen sequenced was blood. The CDR3 protein is CASSQPRQGENSPLHF. CDR3 nucleotide sequence: TGTGCCAGCAGCCAGCCCCGACAGGGGGAGAATTCACCCCTCCACTTT.